This entry lists 30 T cell receptor beta chains sequenced from one sample in a study of cytomegalovirus exposure and HLA in healthy donors. Amplification used 60 Vbeta primers and 13 Jbeta primers. Only in-frame clones appear in the TCRdb table, and some are missing; sequencing was by immunoSEQ multiplex PCR. The table has fewer than 200,000 clones, almost 75% seen once. Sample: PBMCs. Receptor source: a woman in her late teens or twenties in good health and CMV-seropositive.

The V gene is TRBV11-2, the J gene TRBJ1-6, with 8 nucleotides matching TRBD1. The CDR3 consists of 15 residues. Trimming removed 4 bases from V and 9 bases from J; junction bases left unmatched: 8. CDR1 is SGHAT, CDR2 FQNNGV, per germline. In DNA form, the CDR3 reads TGTGCCAGCAGCTCATTCCAGGGGGCTAGTTCACCCCTCCACTTT. As protein: CASSSFQGASSPLHF.

The chain combines TRBV5-8 with TRBJ1-2; 7 nucleotides line up with TRBD1. The V gene end was trimmed by 4 bases and the J gene end by 4 bases; junction bases not matched to a gene: 7. Looked up from germline, CDR1 is SGHTS and CDR2 is YDEGEE. The CDR3 contains 14 residues. The CDR3: CASSDLGQVYGYTF. The DNA of the CDR3 is TGTGCCAGCAGCGACCTTGGACAGGTCTATGGCTACACCTTC.

This clone was detected only a few times. CDR3 nucleotide sequence: TGTGCCAGCAGTTACCCCGGGACAAGGGAGCAGTTCTTC. It is translated as CASSYPGTREQFF. The chain is built from TRBV6-5 and TRBJ2-1; D is perhaps TRBD1 (6 bases). Germline V gives CDR1 MNHEY, CDR2 SVGAGI. This CDR3 has 13 amino acids. V shed 2 bases and J shed 10 bases, with 12 bases lying between them.

J is TRBJ1-3 and V is TRBV9; D uncertain. The CDR3 length is 15 residues. CDR1 and CDR2 (germline): SGDLS, YYNGEE. V lost 0 bases to trimming and J lost 0 bases, with 7 bases between them. The CDR3 DNA reads TGTGCCAGCAGCGTAGAAACAAACTCTGGAAACACCATATATTTT. Amino acids: CASSVETNSGNTIYF.

With regard to this clone: A junction boundary mismatches the germline segment, possibly from a read error. This chain connects TRBV7-9 to TRBJ2-2, with 10 bases matching TRBD1. CDR1 is SEHNR, CDR2 FQNEAQ, per germline (reference sequence). The CDR3 covers 16 residues. CDR3 sequence: CSSIKRQGAFTGELFF. CDR3 coding DNA: TGTTCCAGCATCAAACGACAGGGGGCCTTCACCGGGGAGCTGTTTTTT.

The rearrangement uses TRBV5-1 and TRBJ1-1; a possible D gene is TRBD1 (6 bases). Germline V gene sequence: CDR1 SGHRS, CDR2 YFSETQ. Trimming removed 1 base from V and 1 base from J, with 11 bases in between. This CDR3 contains 15 residues. The CDR3 coding sequence is TGCGCCAGCAGCTTGCTTCGGACAGCGAACACTGAAGCTTTCTTT. It codes for CASSLLRTANTEAFF.

The chain carries TRBV30 and TRBJ2-3; 8 nucleotides align to TRBD2. Germline CDR1 and CDR2: GTSNPN and SVGIG (reference sequence). V lost 2 bases to trimming and J lost 4 bases; unmatched junction nucleotides: 23. The CDR3 length is 20 residues. The DNA of the CDR3 is TGTGCCTGGAGTACAGGCGAGCGGAGACTAGCGTGGGCAAAGGCAGATACGCAGTATTTT. It encodes CAWSTGERRLAWAKADTQYF.

The chain links TRBV7-2 to TRBJ1-4, with 7 bases lining up with TRBD1. The trim removed 5 bases at V and 8 bases at J, leaving 5 bases unmatched. The CDR3 runs 13 residues. Germline values: CDR1 SGHTA, CDR2 FQGNSA. The chain's CDR3 is CASSPDRVEKLFF. In DNA, the CDR3 is TGTGCCAGCAGCCCCGACAGGGTGGAAAAACTGTTTTTT.

CDR3 bases: TGTGCCAGCAGTTTATGGTCGGGTAATGAAAAACTGTTTTTT. It specifies CASSLWSGNEKLFF. V usage is TRBV28 and J usage is TRBJ1-4; D unclear. Germline loops: CDR1 MDHEN, CDR2 SYDVKM. The CDR3 has 14 amino acids. Trimming removed 0 bases at V and 4 bases at J, with 6 bases between.

This chain connects TRBV9 to TRBJ2-3; D not certain. V dropped 1 base and J dropped 10 bases, with 13 bases sitting between them. The CDR3 runs to 13 residues. Germline V gives CDR1 SGDLS, CDR2 YYNGEE. CDR3 sequence: CASSVLEISPQYF. CDR3 nucleotides: TGTGCCAGCAGCGTACTGGAGATTAGTCCGCAGTATTTT.

This clone was seen only a few times. The chain couples TRBV27 to TRBJ2-7, with 8 bases fitting TRBD1. Per the germline V gene, CDR1 is MNHEY and CDR2 is SMNVEV (reference sequence). The CDR3 consists of 15 residues. Trimming at V came to 0 bases and at J to 6 bases, leaving 7 bases not matched to a gene. The chain's CDR3 is CASSLSPGQAAEQYF. CDR3 DNA sequence: TGTGCCAGCAGTTTATCGCCGGGACAGGCGGCCGAGCAGTACTTC.

This clone was seen only once. The chain carries TRBV5-1 and TRBJ1-1, with D perhaps TRBD1 (6 bases). The V end lost 5 bases, the J end lost 0 bases, and 14 bases lay between the germline ends. The CDR3 is 15 residues long. Germline CDR1 and CDR2: SGHRS and YFSETQ. The CDR3 here is CASSLTGHLNTEAFF. CDR3 DNA sequence: TGCGCCAGCAGTCTGACGGGACACCTGAACACTGAAGCTTTCTTT.

This clone was observed a single time. The chain carries TRBV7-2 and TRBJ1-1, with no clear D. Per germline, CDR1 SGHTA and CDR2 FQGNSA. The CDR3 consists of 13 residues. V was pared by 3 bases and J by 3 bases, with 8 bases between. The CDR3 bases are TGTGCCAGCAGCTTCGGGGAGGACACTGAAGCTTTCTTT. It encodes CASSFGEDTEAFF.

The V call is TRBV19, the J call TRBJ2-5; D is perhaps TRBD2 (6 bases). CDR1 and CDR2 from the germline V gene are LNHDA and SQIVND (reference sequence). This CDR3 has 11 amino acids. The CDR3 DNA is TGTGCGGAGGGGATTTCAGAGACCCAGTACTTC. Amino acids: CAEGISETQYF.

This clone was found a few times. A far more abundant clone sits one base away, making this likely a read error. The chain recombines TRBV5-1 with TRBJ2-1; TRBD2 matches at 9 bases. V was pared by 4 bases and J by 4 bases, with 6 bases of the junction left unmatched. Germline values: CDR1 SGHRS, CDR2 YFSETQ. The length of the CDR3 is 15 residues. CDR3: CASSAGTSTYNEQFF. The CDR3 DNA follows: TGCGCCAGCAGCGCCGGGACTAGCACTTACAATGAGCAGTTCTTC.

This rearrangement joins TRBV5-8 to TRBJ1-3; TRBD1 matches 7 bases. Germline CDR1 SGHTS, CDR2 YDEGEE. Germline trimming cut 1 base from V and 6 bases from J; bases unmatched to any gene: 7. The CDR3 has 15 residues. The CDR3 sequence is CASSLSGTASNTIYF. CDR3 bases: TGTGCCAGCAGCTTGTCCGGGACAGCCTCAAACACCATATATTTT. The variable domain in full, with the rest retrieved from reference TRBV5-8 and TRBJ1-3, is EAGVTQSPTHLIKTRGQQATLRCSPISGHTSVYWYQQALGLGLQFLLWYDEGEERNRGNFPPRFSGRQFPNYSSELNVNALELEDSALYLCASSLSGTASNTIYFGEGSWLTVV.

The V and J genes are TRBV27 and TRBJ2-3; 9 nucleotides agree with TRBD1. Germline V lookup: CDR1 MNHEY, CDR2 SMNVEV (reference sequence). CDR3 size: 15 residues. Losses at the gene ends were 5 bases for V and 3 bases for J; bases not matched to a gene: 6. The CDR3 DNA is TGTGCCAGCAGTGTAGAGACAGGGGGTACAGATACGCAGTATTTT. Protein product: CASSVETGGTDTQYF.

The chain carries TRBV7-2 and TRBJ2-3; 13 bases agree with TRBD2. J gave up 2 bases and V 4 bases, and 9 bases lay outside the gene matches. CDR1 is SGHTA and CDR2 is FQGNSA in the germline V gene. CDR3 size: 18 residues. The CDR3 is CASSSLGLAGAYTDTQYF. The CDR3 region has the DNA TGTGCCAGCAGCTCCCTCGGACTAGCGGGGGCCTACACAGATACGCAGTATTTT.

The rearrangement links TRBV2 to TRBJ2-7, with 8 nucleotides matching TRBD2. The trim removed 8 bases at V and 1 base at J, leaving 13 bases unmatched. Looked up from germline, CDR1 is SNHLY and CDR2 is FYNNEI. The CDR3 is 16 amino acids. The CDR3 here is CASPPAGRGPSYEQYF. Written as DNA, the CDR3 is TGTGCCAGCCCCCCAGCCGGGAGGGGCCCGTCCTACGAGCAGTACTTC.

The J gene is TRBJ2-7, the V gene TRBV9; 10 bases agree with TRBD2. Unmatched junction bases numbered 6, after V lost 1 base and J lost 5 bases. The CDR3 has 15 residues. Germline V gene lookup returns CDR1 SGDLS and CDR2 YYNGEE. CDR3: CASSVRLGTSDEQYF. DNA of the CDR3: TGTGCCAGCAGCGTAAGGTTAGGGACTAGCGACGAGCAGTACTTC.

This chain connects TRBV2 to TRBJ2-2; D not certain. V lost 10 bases, J lost 5 bases, and 17 bases lay in between. This CDR3 is built from 14 residues. CDR1 is SNHLY and CDR2 is FYNNEI in the germline V gene. In nucleotides, the CDR3 is TGTGCCACAGAAGGTCGAGTCGGGACCGGGGAGCTGTTTTTT. Its translation: CATEGRVGTGELFF. The entire variable domain, with the rest obtained from reference TRBV2 and TRBJ2-2, is as follows: EPEVTQTPSHQVTQMGQEVILRCVPISNHLYFYWYRQILGQKVEFLVSFYNNEISEKSEIFDDQFSVERPDGSNFTLKIRSTKLEDSAMYFCATEGRVGTGELFFGEGSRLTVL.

This clone was counted only a few times. The chain couples TRBV7-9 to TRBJ2-5; 8 nucleotides agree with TRBD1. This CDR3 region has 16 residues. Per the germline V gene, CDR1 is SEHNR and CDR2 is FQNEAQ (reference sequence). V was pared by 5 bases and J by 2 bases, with 10 bases of the junction left unmatched. The CDR3 region is CASSEGQGYRQETQYF. The CDR3 nucleotides are TGTGCCAGCAGCGAAGGACAGGGTTATCGACAAGAGACCCAGTACTTC.

The V and J genes are TRBV4-1 and TRBJ1-4; D is unclear. Germline values: CDR1 MGHRA, CDR2 YSYEKL. The CDR3 loop spans 16 amino acids. V was shortened by 0 bases and J by 5 bases, with 13 bases between the two germline ends. In nucleotides, the CDR3 is TGCGCCAGCAGCCAAGAACCGTTTGGCGGGAATGAAAAACTGTTTTTT. This codes for CASSQEPFGGNEKLFF.

The sample holds a few counts of this clone. V is TRBV7-9 and J is TRBJ1-2; 10 bases align to TRBD1. Trimming at V came to 5 bases and at J to 7 bases, leaving 22 bases not matched to a gene. Germline V gene sequence: CDR1 SEHNR, CDR2 FQNEAQ (reference sequence). The CDR3 length is 19 residues. The CDR3 DNA is TGTGCCAGCAGCCCCCGAAAGAACAACCGGGACAGGGGCCTGATTGGCTACACCTTC. Encoded protein: CASSPRKNNRDRGLIGYTF.

The chain is built from TRBV27 and TRBJ1-2, with TRBD1 as a possible D gene (6 bases). Germline V lookup: CDR1 MNHEY, CDR2 SMNVEV (reference sequence). The length of the CDR3 is 13 residues. Trimming took off 4 bases at V and 4 bases at J, with 10 bases between the two ends. CDR3: CASSYRVGYGYTF. Written as DNA, the CDR3 is TGTGCCAGCAGTTACAGGGTCGGCTATGGCTACACCTTC.

The rearrangement uses TRBV27 and TRBJ1-1, with 10 bases aligning to TRBD1. The CDR3 is made up of 16 amino acids. Losses at the gene ends were 6 bases for V and 5 bases for J; bases not matched to a gene: 12. Germline CDR1 is MNHEY and CDR2 is SMNVEV (reference sequence). The CDR3 here is CASRPFIGTGETEAFF. The CDR3 region has the DNA TGTGCCAGCAGACCCTTTATTGGGACAGGGGAAACTGAAGCTTTCTTT.

The chain uses TRBV27 and TRBJ1-5; 7 nucleotides line up with TRBD1. Germline V CDR1 and CDR2: MNHEY, SMNVEV (reference sequence). The CDR3 is 14 residues long. V trimming: 3 bases; J trimming: 5 bases; junction bases outside the gene matches: 4. In DNA, the CDR3 is TGTGCCAGCAGTTTTACAGGGGTCGATCAGCCCCAGCATTTT. As protein: CASSFTGVDQPQHF.

This chain uses TRBV5-8 with TRBJ2-7; 7 nucleotides match TRBD2. After removal of 3 bases from V and 2 bases from J, the junction contained 8 bases not matched to a gene. Germline V lookup: CDR1 SGHTS, CDR2 YDEGEE. The CDR3 sequence is 15 residues long. CDR3 nucleotides: TGTGCCAGCAGCTGGGGGGGACGGACCCCCTACGAGCAGTACTTC. As protein: CASSWGGRTPYEQYF. Full variable domain (outside the CDR3, taken from reference TRBV5-8 and TRBJ2-7): EAGVTQSPTHLIKTRGQQATLRCSPISGHTSVYWYQQALGLGLQFLLWYDEGEERNRGNFPPRFSGRQFPNYSSELNVNALELEDSALYLCASSWGGRTPYEQYFGPGTRLTVT.

This clone came up a few times. The chain carries TRBV25-1 and TRBJ1-4; TRBD1 is a possible D gene (5 bases). Trimming took 1 base from V and 7 from J, leaving 16 bases between them. In germline, CDR1 is MGHDK, CDR2 SYGVNS. The CDR3 contains 16 residues. The chain's CDR3 is CASSESTGHSFEKLFF. DNA of the CDR3: TGTGCCAGCAGTGAATCAACAGGCCACAGCTTTGAAAAACTGTTTTTT.

This chain uses TRBV5-1 with TRBJ2-7; 7 bases are shared with TRBD1. J was trimmed by 0 bases and V by 4 bases; bases with no gene match: 10. Germline loops: CDR1 SGHRS, CDR2 YFSETQ. This CDR3 region has 16 residues. CDR3: CASSAGGTGRSYEQYF. DNA of the CDR3: TGCGCCAGCAGCGCAGGGGGAACAGGTCGCTCCTACGAGCAGTACTTC.